A selection of T cell receptor beta chains follows, all from one sample in a study of shared clonotypes between healthy human individuals. Using immunoSEQ multiplex PCR, the repertoire was profiled, and TCRdb retains in-frame clones only, with some absent. This table has 2,500,000 or so clones, approximately 90% appearing once. Sequencing used naive CD4+ T cells sorted from blood. Receptors originate from a man aged 18 to 30 in good health. Each CDR3 is given with its conserved first and last residue. The order of the fields is J gene, V gene, clone size, D gene, CDR3 protein, CDR3 DNA. D genes are given only for firm matches. Expanded clones are given a class, and other clones once, few, many or no size at all.

>TRBJ2-7|TRBV27|NA|NA
CASRKPGYIYEQYF
TGTGCCAGCAGGAAACCGGGTTATATTTACGAGCAGTACTTC
>TRBJ1-2|TRBV6-1|NA|NA
CASSVAGSEGYGYTF
TGTGCCAGCAGTGTGGCAGGGTCTGAGGGCTATGGCTACACCTTC
>TRBJ2-4|TRBV14|once|NA
CASSLALAKNIQYF
TGTGCCAGCAGCCTCGCTTTAGCCAAAAACATTCAGTACTTC
>TRBJ2-7|TRBV15|NA|TRBD1
CATSSRGQGADEQYF
TGTGCCACCAGCAGCCGAGGACAGGGGGCCGACGAGCAGTACTTC
>TRBJ1-2|TRBV10-3|NA|NA
CATWGGGIGGYTF
TGTGCCACCTGGGGCGGGGGAATCGGCGGCTACACCTTC
>TRBJ1-2|TRBV9|NA|NA
CASSVAGGGYTF
TGTGCCAGCAGCGTAGCGGGGGGTGGCTACACCTTC
>TRBJ1-1|TRBV29-1|once|NA
CSVEARLLTEAFF
TGCAGCGTTGAGGCTCGGTTGTTAACTGAAGCTTTCTTT
>TRBJ2-1|TRBV5-1|NA|NA
CASSLEGTYNEQFF
TGCGCCAGCAGCTTGGAAGGGACGTACAATGAGCAGTTCTTC
>TRBJ2-5|TRBV7-7|NA|NA
CASSLETGTETQYF
TGTGCTAGCAGCTTAGAGACAGGGACTGAGACCCAGTACTTC
>TRBJ1-1|TRBV5-1|NA|NA
CASSSYKRSEAFF
TGCGCCAGCAGCTCCTACAAGAGAAGTGAAGCTTTCTTT
>TRBJ1-2|TRBV2|NA|NA
CASSQQGNYGYTF
TGTGCCAGCAGTCAACAGGGTAACTATGGCTACACCTTC
>TRBJ1-5|TRBV30|NA|NA
CAWSVQGVHVPQHF
TGTGCCTGGAGTGTACAGGGCGTCCATGTGCCCCAGCATTTT
>TRBJ2-1|TRBV4-2|NA|TRBD2
CASSPGTSGSLGHNEQFF
TGTGCCAGCAGCCCAGGGACTAGCGGGAGTCTGGGCCACAATGAGCAGTTCTTC
>TRBJ1-1|TRBV19|NA|NA
CASSIVTGVMNTEAFF
TGTGCCAGTAGTATAGTAACAGGAGTCATGAACACTGAAGCTTTCTTT
>TRBJ1-2|TRBV6-5|NA|NA
CATQAWGRVEGYTF
TGTGCCACTCAAGCATGGGGCAGGGTGGAAGGCTACACCTTC